The rows below give T cell receptor beta chains drawn from one sample of a study of persistence of HIV-infected CD4 T cells. The antigens for these receptors are not known. Produced via immunoSEQ multiplex PCR; TCRdb's table is partial and in-frame only. The sample contains tens of thousands of clones, roughly 75% of which appear only once. Here the sequenced sample was CD4+ T cells sorted from PBMCs after approximately 20-hour stimulation, taken from a patient who received antiretroviral therapy. The receptors here all came from an adult man with HIV who was CMV-seropositive. Both conserved end residues are part of each CDR3. Each record gives: D gene, J gene, clone size, V gene, CDR3 DNA, CDR3 protein. The D gene is left open where the match is weak. Clone size is not always given. Where it is, it says once, few, many or a class for expanded clones.

d_call: .
j_call: TRBJ1-4
clone_size: .
v_call: TRBV2
cdr3_nt: TGTGCCAGCAGAAGGGTGGGTGAAAAACTGTTTTTT
cdr3_aa: CASRRVGEKLFF

d_call: TRBD2
j_call: TRBJ2-3
clone_size: .
v_call: TRBV19
cdr3_nt: TGTGCCAGTAGTGAGGGCAAGGGGAGGGCGCAGTATTTT
cdr3_aa: CASSEGKGRAQYF

d_call: TRBD1
j_call: TRBJ2-7
clone_size: .
v_call: TRBV2
cdr3_nt: TGTGCCAGCAGTGATCAGGGACAGGGCTACGAGCAGTACTTC
cdr3_aa: CASSDQGQGYEQYF

d_call: .
j_call: TRBJ2-3
clone_size: .
v_call: TRBV2
cdr3_nt: TGTGCCAGCAGTGAAGGGACTCGCACAGATACGCAGTATTTT
cdr3_aa: CASSEGTRTDTQYF

d_call: .
j_call: TRBJ1-1
clone_size: .
v_call: TRBV5-1
cdr3_nt: TGCGCCAGCAGCTTCAATCTCAGGACGAACACTGAAGCTTTCTTT
cdr3_aa: CASSFNLRTNTEAFF

d_call: TRBD1
j_call: TRBJ2-7
clone_size: .
v_call: TRBV28
cdr3_nt: TGTGCCAGCAGTCCCGGGACAGGGTCGGTCTCCTACGAGCAGTACTTC
cdr3_aa: CASSPGTGSVSYEQYF

d_call: .
j_call: TRBJ1-1
clone_size: .
v_call: TRBV27
cdr3_nt: TGTGCCAGCAGTTTATCCCAAGGGTTAAACACTGAAGCTTTCTTT
cdr3_aa: CASSLSQGLNTEAFF

d_call: .
j_call: TRBJ1-2
clone_size: .
v_call: TRBV29-1
cdr3_nt: TGCAGCGTTGCCCAGGGTGCCCGCAACTATGGCTACACCTTC
cdr3_aa: CSVAQGARNYGYTF

d_call: TRBD1
j_call: TRBJ1-4
clone_size: .
v_call: TRBV3-1/TRBV3-2
cdr3_nt: TGTGCCAGCAGCCAAACTACAGGGGGGGCCGGCGGTGAAAAACTGTTTTTT
cdr3_aa: CASSQTTGGAGGEKLFF

d_call: .
j_call: TRBJ2-7
clone_size: .
v_call: TRBV18
cdr3_nt: TGTGCCAGCTCACCACCGGTCAACTCCTACGAGCAGTACTTC
cdr3_aa: CASSPPVNSYEQYF

d_call: .
j_call: TRBJ2-7
clone_size: .
v_call: TRBV5-1
cdr3_nt: TGCGCCAGCAGCTTGGGGGCAGGGATATACGAGCAGTACTTC
cdr3_aa: CASSLGAGIYEQYF

d_call: .
j_call: TRBJ2-6
clone_size: .
v_call: TRBV5-6
cdr3_nt: TGTGCCAGCAGCTTGCGATTATCCGCTGGGGCCAACGTCCTGACTTTC
cdr3_aa: CASSLRLSAGANVLTF

d_call: TRBD1
j_call: TRBJ2-1
clone_size: .
v_call: TRBV6-5
cdr3_nt: TGTGCCAGCAGTACAACCGAAGGGGGCAGGGCTGTTGGGTTCTTC
cdr3_aa: CASSTTEGGRAVGFF

d_call: .
j_call: TRBJ1-1
clone_size: .
v_call: TRBV2
cdr3_nt: TGTGCCAGCAGTGCTTTTAACACTGAAGCTTTCTTT
cdr3_aa: CASSAFNTEAFF

d_call: .
j_call: TRBJ1-1
clone_size: .
v_call: TRBV5-1
cdr3_nt: TGCGCCAGCAGCGTTGACAGCCAGAACACTGAAGCTTTCTTT
cdr3_aa: CASSVDSQNTEAFF

d_call: .
j_call: TRBJ2-2
clone_size: .
v_call: TRBV6-5
cdr3_nt: TGTGCCAGCAGTCAGGGGAAAGCCGGGGAGCTGTTTTTT
cdr3_aa: CASSQGKAGELFF

d_call: TRBD2
j_call: TRBJ2-7
clone_size: .
v_call: TRBV11-2
cdr3_nt: TGTGCCAGCAGCTTAGCGGGGGGGACCTACGAGCAGTACTTC
cdr3_aa: CASSLAGGTYEQYF

d_call: TRBD2
j_call: TRBJ2-7
clone_size: .
v_call: TRBV4-2
cdr3_nt: TGTGCCAGCAGCTCAGCGGGGGCCTTCGACGAGCAGTACTTC
cdr3_aa: CASSSAGAFDEQYF

d_call: TRBD2
j_call: TRBJ2-2
clone_size: .
v_call: TRBV15
cdr3_nt: TGTGCCACCGCGGGGGGTACCGGGTCCGGGGAGCTGTTTTTT
cdr3_aa: CATAGGTGSGELFF

d_call: TRBD1
j_call: TRBJ2-7
clone_size: .
v_call: TRBV24-1
cdr3_nt: TGTGCCACCAGTGCACAGGGGAGCCCCTACGAGCAGTACTTC
cdr3_aa: CATSAQGSPYEQYF

d_call: .
j_call: TRBJ1-2
clone_size: .
v_call: TRBV12-3/TRBV12-4
cdr3_nt: TGTGCCAGCAGTTTAGAGGAAGTCTCTGGCTACACCTTC
cdr3_aa: CASSLEEVSGYTF

d_call: .
j_call: TRBJ2-1
clone_size: .
v_call: TRBV24-1
cdr3_nt: TGTGCCACCAGTGATTTAAACTCCTATGGGGAGCAGTTCTTC
cdr3_aa: CATSDLNSYGEQFF

d_call: .
j_call: TRBJ1-1
clone_size: once
v_call: TRBV27
cdr3_nt: TGTGCCAGCAGTTTAACCGGGACGAACACTGAAGCTTTCTTT
cdr3_aa: CASSLTGTNTEAFF

d_call: .
j_call: TRBJ1-2
clone_size: few
v_call: TRBV5-6
cdr3_nt: TGTGCCAGCAGCCGCCTCAGTAGGGACTTCTATGGCTACACCTTC
cdr3_aa: CASSRLSRDFYGYTF

d_call: TRBD1
j_call: TRBJ1-4
clone_size: .
v_call: TRBV2
cdr3_nt: TGTGCCAGCAGGGGGGACAGGGGGAATGAAAAACTGTTTTTT
cdr3_aa: CASRGDRGNEKLFF

d_call: .
j_call: TRBJ2-7
clone_size: .
v_call: TRBV4-2
cdr3_nt: TGTGCCAGCAGCCAAGGGCCCGGAGGGGGGGCTGGGGAGCAGTACTTC
cdr3_aa: CASSQGPGGGAGEQYF

d_call: .
j_call: TRBJ2-2
clone_size: .
v_call: TRBV2
cdr3_nt: TGTGCCAGCAACCAGGGCCTGAACACCGGGGAGCTGTTTTTT
cdr3_aa: CASNQGLNTGELFF

d_call: .
j_call: TRBJ2-2
clone_size: .
v_call: TRBV7-9
cdr3_nt: TGTGCCAGCAGGATAGCCTCTGTTAATACCGGGGAGCTGTTTTTT
cdr3_aa: CASRIASVNTGELFF

d_call: .
j_call: TRBJ2-5
clone_size: .
v_call: TRBV7-3
cdr3_nt: TGTGCCAGCAGCCCCCCTGGTAGCGAGACCCAGTACTTC
cdr3_aa: CASSPPGSETQYF

d_call: .
j_call: TRBJ1-6
clone_size: .
v_call: TRBV28
cdr3_nt: TGTGCCAGCAGTCTCGGTGGCAGTAAATCACCCCTCCACTTT
cdr3_aa: CASSLGGSKSPLHF

d_call: .
j_call: TRBJ1-5
clone_size: .
v_call: TRBV7-9
cdr3_nt: TGTGCCAGCGGATTGAATCAGCCCCAGCATTTT
cdr3_aa: CASGLNQPQHF

d_call: TRBD1
j_call: TRBJ1-5
clone_size: .
v_call: TRBV28
cdr3_nt: TGTGCCAGCAGTGTCTCCGGGACAGGGGGCACAAATCAGCCCCAGCATTTT
cdr3_aa: CASSVSGTGGTNQPQHF

d_call: .
j_call: TRBJ1-1
clone_size: few
v_call: TRBV29-1
cdr3_nt: TGCAGCGCTGGGACTTACACTGAAGCTTTCTTT
cdr3_aa: CSAGTYTEAFF

d_call: TRBD1
j_call: TRBJ1-4
clone_size: .
v_call: TRBV11-2
cdr3_nt: TGTGCCAGCAGCTCAGGGGACAGGACTAATGAAAAACTGTTTTTT
cdr3_aa: CASSSGDRTNEKLFF

d_call: .
j_call: TRBJ1-3
clone_size: few
v_call: TRBV5-6
cdr3_nt: TGTGCCAGCAAAGGAGGATCGACTGGAAACACCATATATTTT
cdr3_aa: CASKGGSTGNTIYF

d_call: TRBD1
j_call: TRBJ1-1
clone_size: few
v_call: TRBV28
cdr3_nt: TGTGCCAGCAGTTTGCCCACAGGGGCGGGGAACACTGAAGCTTTCTTT
cdr3_aa: CASSLPTGAGNTEAFF

d_call: .
j_call: TRBJ1-6
clone_size: few
v_call: TRBV6-5
cdr3_nt: TGTGCCTGCCGGGACACAAATAATTCACCCCTCCACTTT
cdr3_aa: CACRDTNNSPLHF

d_call: .
j_call: TRBJ1-5
clone_size: .
v_call: TRBV4-1
cdr3_nt: TGCGCCAGCAGCCAAGATGGATATAGCAATCAGCCCCAGCATTTT
cdr3_aa: CASSQDGYSNQPQHF

d_call: .
j_call: TRBJ2-7
clone_size: .
v_call: TRBV27
cdr3_nt: TGTGCCAGCAGTTTGAAGGACGGTACCTACGAGCAGTACTTC
cdr3_aa: CASSLKDGTYEQYF

d_call: .
j_call: TRBJ2-2
clone_size: .
v_call: TRBV28
cdr3_nt: TGTGCCAGCAGTCCAGGGGAAGAGAACACCGGGGAGCTGTTTTTT
cdr3_aa: CASSPGEENTGELFF

d_call: TRBD1
j_call: TRBJ1-4
clone_size: .
v_call: TRBV7-8
cdr3_nt: TGTGCCAGCAGCTTCGCAGGGGGGGCAACTAATGAAAAACTGTTTTTT
cdr3_aa: CASSFAGGATNEKLFF

d_call: .
j_call: TRBJ1-5
clone_size: .
v_call: TRBV7-9
cdr3_nt: TGTGCCAGCAGCTTATCGGGCAATCAGCCCCAGCATTTT
cdr3_aa: CASSLSGNQPQHF

d_call: TRBD2
j_call: TRBJ2-1
clone_size: .
v_call: TRBV19
cdr3_nt: TGTGCCAGTACCCCGGGGGGGCGAAATGAGCAGTTCTTC
cdr3_aa: CASTPGGRNEQFF

d_call: .
j_call: TRBJ1-2
clone_size: .
v_call: TRBV28
cdr3_nt: TGTGCCAGCAGTGTCAACTATGGCTACACCTTC
cdr3_aa: CASSVNYGYTF

d_call: .
j_call: TRBJ2-7
clone_size: .
v_call: TRBV12-3/TRBV12-4
cdr3_nt: TGTGCCAGCACCCGGGGCCTTTCCTACGAGCAGTACTTC
cdr3_aa: CASTRGLSYEQYF

d_call: .
j_call: TRBJ2-7
clone_size: few
v_call: TRBV24-1
cdr3_nt: TGTGCCACCAGTGAAAGGGGCTACGAGCAGTACTTC
cdr3_aa: CATSERGYEQYF

d_call: .
j_call: TRBJ2-1
clone_size: .
v_call: TRBV7-2
cdr3_nt: TGTGCCAGCAGCTTATCCCCCTCGGGGTACAATGAGCAGTTCTTC
cdr3_aa: CASSLSPSGYNEQFF

d_call: TRBD2
j_call: TRBJ2-5
clone_size: few
v_call: TRBV10-3
cdr3_nt: TGTGCCATCAGTGAGTCGGGGGGAGGGGAGACCCAGTACTTC
cdr3_aa: CAISESGGGETQYF

d_call: TRBD1
j_call: TRBJ1-6
clone_size: .
v_call: TRBV2
cdr3_nt: TGTGCCAGCAGAACCGGGACAGGGGTATCACCCCTCCACTTT
cdr3_aa: CASRTGTGVSPLHF

d_call: .
j_call: TRBJ1-4
clone_size: .
v_call: TRBV5-1
cdr3_nt: TGCGCCAGCAAGGGTGGGGTAGCAACTAATGAAAAACTGTTTTTT
cdr3_aa: CASKGGVATNEKLFF

d_call: .
j_call: TRBJ1-1
clone_size: few
v_call: TRBV7-9
cdr3_nt: TGTGCCAGCAGCTCTAGGCCCCTCACTGAAGCTTTCTTT
cdr3_aa: CASSSRPLTEAFF

d_call: .
j_call: TRBJ1-1
clone_size: .
v_call: TRBV6-1
cdr3_nt: TGTGCCAGCAGTGAAGCTGGGGAAAGGGCTAAGGTCGAAGCTTTCTTT
cdr3_aa: CASSEAGERAKVEAFF

d_call: TRBD1
j_call: TRBJ1-5
clone_size: .
v_call: TRBV29-1
cdr3_nt: TGCAGCGCCCAGGGGGCAGATCAGCCCCAGCATTTT
cdr3_aa: CSAQGADQPQHF

d_call: .
j_call: TRBJ2-7
clone_size: .
v_call: TRBV3-1/TRBV3-2
cdr3_nt: TGTGCCAGCAGCCTTGGGACAACGGCCTACGAGCAGTACTTC
cdr3_aa: CASSLGTTAYEQYF

d_call: .
j_call: TRBJ2-2
clone_size: .
v_call: TRBV4-2
cdr3_nt: TGTGCCAGCAGCCGCGACAGGACACTCACCGGGGAGCTGTTTTTT
cdr3_aa: CASSRDRTLTGELFF

d_call: TRBD1
j_call: TRBJ1-6
clone_size: many
v_call: TRBV5-8
cdr3_nt: TGTGCCAGCAGCCCGGGACAGCCGGGGGTGGGTTCACCCCTCCACTTT
cdr3_aa: CASSPGQPGVGSPLHF

d_call: TRBD2
j_call: TRBJ2-1
clone_size: .
v_call: TRBV5-4
cdr3_nt: TGTGCCAGCAGCTTTAGCGGGGGGGCCGGATACAATGAGCAGTTCTTC
cdr3_aa: CASSFSGGAGYNEQFF